One sample yielded the 31 T cell receptor beta chains listed below, sequenced in a study of T cell responses to AZD1222 COVID-19 vaccine. Using immunoSEQ multiplex PCR, the repertoire was profiled, and TCRdb retains in-frame clones only, with some absent. The sample includes about 120,000 clones, roughly nine tenths of them seen just once. The sample was peripheral blood, taken on day 0 of AZD1222 vaccination. These receptors were taken from an adult in good health.

As for this clone: The junction differs from germline at one of its ends, possibly a read error. The chain has TRBV10-3 and TRBJ2-7; a possible D gene is TRBD2 (7 bases). This CDR3 has 12 amino acids. Germline values: CDR1 ENHRY, CDR2 SYGVKD. The DNA of the CDR3 is TGTGCCACCAGTGGGGGGGCGCGGGAGCAGTACTTC. Translation: CATSGGAREQYF.

This chain connects TRBV6-5 to TRBJ1-5, with D perhaps matching TRBD1 (6 bases). CDR1 and CDR2 from the germline V gene are MNHEY and SVGAGI. CDR3 size: 14 residues. V was trimmed by 7 bases and J by 3 bases, leaving 13 bases between them. CDR3 region: CASIPDRINQPQHF. The CDR3 region has the DNA TGTGCCAGCATCCCGGACAGAATCAATCAGCCCCAGCATTTT.

This clone appeared once. The chain joins TRBV10-3 to TRBJ2-5; D gene ambiguous. Germline V gene sequence: CDR1 ENHRY, CDR2 SYGVKD. Trimming took 6 bases from V and 3 from J, leaving 11 bases between them. The CDR3 has 13 residues. The CDR3 DNA is TGTGCCATCAGCCCTCTAAGAGAAGAGACCCAGTACTTC. It yields the protein CAISPLREETQYF.

The CDR3 coding sequence is TGTGCCAGCAGCCCCACGTCGGGTCAGCCCCAGCATTTT. It specifies CASSPTSGQPQHF. This sequence joins TRBV9 and TRBJ1-5; the D is unclear. The V and J ends lost 4 bases and 6 bases respectively, with 11 bases between them. The V gene's germline CDR1 is SGDLS and CDR2 YYNGEE. This CDR3 is 13 amino acids long.

This sequence joins TRBV7-8 and TRBJ1-1; no reliable D call. From germline, CDR1 is SGHVS and CDR2 FQNEAQ. Deletions cut 2 bases from V and 8 bases from J, with 9 bases between. This CDR3 comprises 12 residues. CDR3 in amino acids: CASSLRAFEAFF. CDR3 sequence (DNA): TGTGCCAGCAGCTTACGGGCTTTCGAAGCTTTCTTT. Complete variable domain (other parts from reference TRBV7-8 and TRBJ1-1): GAGVSQSPRYKVAKRGQDVALRCDPISGHVSLFWYQQALGQGPEFLTYFQNEAQLDKSGLPSDRFFAERPEGSVSTLKIQRTQQEDSAVYLCASSLRAFEAFFGQGTRLTVV.

This clone was counted once. The gene calls are TRBV2 and TRBJ2-5; D unresolved. Germline CDR1 is SNHLY and CDR2 is FYNNEI. The CDR3 length is 15 residues. Trimming stripped 1 base from V and 4 bases from J, with 13 bases between. CDR3 in DNA: TGTGCCAGCAGTGAAGATGTGGGGATGGGAGAGACCCAGTACTTC. Translation: CASSEDVGMGETQYF. Full variable domain (rest looked up from reference TRBV2 and TRBJ2-5): EPEVTQTPSHQVTQMGQEVILRCVPISNHLYFYWYRQILGQKVEFLVSFYNNEISEKSEIFDDQFSVERPDGSNFTLKIRSTKLEDSAMYFCASSEDVGMGETQYFGPGTRLLVL.

This clone appeared once. V gene TRBV7-9 combines with J gene TRBJ1-5; the match to TRBD1 covers 12 bases. Germline V CDR1 and CDR2: SEHNR, FQNEAQ (reference sequence). The junction had 3 bases not matched to a gene; V was cut back by 1 base and J by 5 bases. The CDR3 is made up of 16 amino acids. CDR3 loop: CASSLGDRGRDQPQHF. The CDR3 DNA follows: TGTGCCAGCAGCTTAGGGGACAGGGGGCGCGATCAGCCCCAGCATTTT.

The V gene is TRBV29-1, the J gene TRBJ1-2; tentatively, D is TRBD1 (6 bases). Germline CDR1 SQVTM, CDR2 ANQGSEA. The ends were cut back, 6 bases at V and 2 bases at J, with 10 bases in the middle. The CDR3 is 12 residues long. CDR3 in amino acids: CSVGGGNYGYTF. The CDR3 DNA follows: TGCAGCGTGGGAGGGGGGAACTATGGCTACACCTTC.

V gene TRBV11-2 combines with J gene TRBJ2-1; 10 bases fit TRBD1. The germline CDR1 and CDR2 sequences are SGHAT and FQNNGV. The V segment lost 5 bases and the J segment 7 bases; nucleotides outside the gene matches: 11. The CDR3 runs 16 residues. The CDR3: CASSVTPGQGNNEQFF. The CDR3 bases are TGTGCCAGCAGCGTAACACCGGGACAGGGGAATAATGAGCAGTTCTTC.

The gene calls are TRBV28 and TRBJ1-5; no clear D gene. V lost 0 bases and J 2 bases, leaving 8 bases between the germline ends. Germline V gene sequence: CDR1 MDHEN, CDR2 SYDVKM. The CDR3 loop spans 15 amino acids. CDR3 region: CASSLWQQGNQPQHF. DNA for the CDR3: TGTGCCAGCAGTTTATGGCAGCAGGGCAATCAGCCCCAGCATTTT.

CDR3 region: CASSYHRGVTNTEAFF. The DNA of the CDR3 is TGTGCCAGCAGTTATCATAGGGGAGTAACGAACACTGAAGCTTTCTTT. The V call is TRBV6-5, the J call TRBJ1-1, with a weak D call TRBD1 (5 bases). The length of the CDR3 is 16 residues. The germline V gene encodes CDR1 MNHEY and CDR2 SVGAGI. Trimming stripped 3 bases from V and 1 base from J, with 15 bases between.

The rearrangement links TRBV4-2 to TRBJ2-1; 10 bases are a match to TRBD2. V lost 3 bases and J lost 8; bases outside the gene matches: 13. The CDR3 loop spans 17 amino acids. CDR1 and CDR2 (germline): LGHNA, YNFKEQ. The CDR3 region is CASSQPAGGPQVDEQFF. Written as DNA, the CDR3 is TGTGCCAGCAGCCAGCCAGCGGGAGGGCCTCAGGTCGATGAGCAGTTCTTC.

This chain links TRBV5-1 with TRBJ2-2; the D is unclear. CDR1 SGHRS and CDR2 YFSETQ come from the germline V gene. The CDR3 is 13 amino acids. Trimming removed 4 bases from V and 4 bases from J, with 8 bases in between. The CDR3 coding sequence is TGCGCCAGCAGCGGGGTGGGCACCGGGGAGCTGTTTTTT. Residues: CASSGVGTGELFF.

The rearrangement joins TRBV10-3 to TRBJ2-7; 9 bases are a match to TRBD2. V trimming: 10 bases; J trimming: 3 bases; junction bases outside the gene matches: 4. The CDR3 has 12 amino acids. Germline values: CDR1 ENHRY, CDR2 SYGVKD. The CDR3 spells CATSGDVYEQYF. DNA for the CDR3: TGTGCCACTAGCGGGGACGTCTACGAGCAGTACTTC.

CDR3 DNA: TGTGCCAGCAGCCAGTACGACAGGGACGAGCAGTACTTC. Residues: CASSQYDRDEQYF. The genes are TRBV3-1 (or the pseudogene TRBV3-2) and TRBJ2-7, with 7 bases that match TRBD1. CDR1 LGHDT and CDR2 YNNKEL come from the germline V gene (reference sequence). The CDR3 sequence is 13 residues long. The J segment lost 5 bases and the V segment lost 3 bases, leaving 4 bases of the junction unmatched.

Worth noting for this clone: An end of the junction does not agree with germline; a read error may underlie this. The genes are TRBV7-7 and TRBJ2-2; 7 positions agree with TRBD1. The CDR3 length is 16 residues. Per the germline V gene, CDR1 is SSHAT and CDR2 is FNYEAQ (reference sequence). CDR3 in amino acids: CASSLGRGREAGELFF. The CDR3 DNA reads as TGTGCTAGCAGCTTGGGAAGGGGGCGCGAAGCCGGGGAGCTGTTTTTT.

The count of this clone is one. This chain links TRBV7-9 with TRBJ1-6, with D tentatively TRBD1 (5 bases). Germline CDR1 SEHNR, CDR2 FQNEAQ (reference sequence). Trimming removed 0 bases from V and 3 bases from J, with 12 bases in between. The CDR3 covers 17 residues. The DNA for the CDR3 is TGTGCCAGCAGCTTAGCGCTCGGGCAGGGCTATAATTCACCCCTCCACTTT. Translating gives CASSLALGQGYNSPLHF.

The chain links TRBV6-6 to TRBJ1-3; 7 bases align to TRBD1. CDR3 length: 15 amino acids. Germline assignment: CDR1 MNHNY and CDR2 SVGAGI (reference sequence). The V segment lost 8 bases and the J segment 4 bases; nucleotides outside the gene matches: 11. In nucleotides, the CDR3 is TGTGCCAGCGGCAGGGGGATTGGGGGAGGAAACACCATATATTTT. Its translation is CASGRGIGGGNTIYF.

V is TRBV14 and J is TRBJ1-4, with 9 bases that match TRBD1. CDR3 length equals 19 residues. The V segment lost 0 bases and the J segment 6 bases; nucleotides outside the gene matches: 14. Germline CDR1 is SGHDN and CDR2 is FVKESK. The CDR3 DNA reads as TGTGCCAGCAGCCAAGAGAGGAGGGACAGGGTGACGCGGGATGAAAAACTGTTTTTT. The encoded protein is CASSQERRDRVTRDEKLFF.

V and J are TRBV28 and TRBJ2-7; 9 bases agree with TRBD2. CDR1 MDHEN and CDR2 SYDVKM come from the germline V gene. With 5 bases clipped from V and 3 bases from J, the junction kept 5 bases outside the gene matches. The CDR3 runs 14 residues. Here the CDR3 reads CASSEGLAYYEQYF. CDR3 nucleotides: TGTGCCAGCAGTGAAGGACTAGCGTACTACGAGCAGTACTTC. The complete variable domain, with remaining parts taken from reference TRBV28 and TRBJ2-7, reads DVKVTQSSRYLVKRTGEKVFLECVQDMDHENMFWYRQDPGLGLRLIYFSYDVKMKEKGDIPEGYSVSREKKERFSLILESASTNQTSMYLCASSEGLAYYEQYFGPGTRLTVT.

This rearrangement joins TRBV5-1 to TRBJ1-6; no definite D call. Germline assignment: CDR1 SGHRS and CDR2 YFSETQ. V gave up 4 bases and J gave up 5 bases, with 16 bases separating them. This CDR3 is 16 amino acids long. CDR3 residues: CASSADVGGNNSPLHF. The CDR3 bases are TGCGCCAGCAGCGCTGATGTAGGAGGCAATAATTCACCCCTCCACTTT.

The chain links TRBV19 to TRBJ2-6, with D maybe TRBD1 (10 bases). The germline CDR1 and CDR2 sequences are LNHDA and SQIVND (reference sequence). The CDR3 has 22 residues. Trimming removed 4 bases at V and 2 bases at J, with 30 bases between. The CDR3 spells CASSKRGTGVRTSVPGANVLTF. In DNA form, the CDR3 reads TGTGCCAGTAGTAAACGGGGGACAGGGGTGAGGACTAGCGTTCCTGGGGCCAACGTCCTGACTTTC. Together with reference TRBV19 and TRBJ2-6, the CDR3 gives the full variable domain: DGGITQSPKYLFRKEGQNVTLSCEQNLNHDAMYWYRQDPGQGLRLIYYSQIVNDFQKGDIAEGYSVSREKKESFPLTVTSAQKNPTAFYLCASSKRGTGVRTSVPGANVLTFGAGSRLTVL.

In DNA, the CDR3 is TGTGCCAGCAGTTTATCGCGTAATTCACCCCTCCACTTT. This encodes CASSLSRNSPLHF. The chain recombines TRBV27 with TRBJ1-6; no clear D. V was clipped by 0 bases and J by 6 bases, with 3 bases between them. CDR1 is MNHEY and CDR2 is SMNVEV in the germline V gene (reference sequence). The CDR3 has 13 amino acids.

V and J are TRBV5-1 and TRBJ1-2; TRBD1 might be the D (5 bases). V was shortened by 5 bases and J by 3 bases, with 11 bases between the two germline ends. Germline-derived CDR1 and CDR2 are SGHRS and YFSETQ. This CDR3 comprises 13 residues. CDR3 nucleotide sequence: TGCGCCAGCAGTACGGGGGAGGACTATGGCTACACCTTC. Its translation is CASSTGEDYGYTF. Drawing the rest from reference TRBV5-1 and TRBJ1-2, the complete variable domain is KAGVTQTPRYLIKTRGQQVTLSCSPISGHRSVSWYQQTPGQGLQFLFEYFSETQRNKGNFPGRFSGRQFSNSRSEMNVSTLELGDSALYLCASSTGEDYGYTFGSGTRLTVV.

The chain has TRBV27 and TRBJ1-1; D gene unclear. From germline, CDR1 is MNHEY and CDR2 SMNVEV (reference sequence). The V end was cut by 5 bases, the J end by 0 bases, with 4 bases between. The CDR3 length is 12 residues. In DNA form, the CDR3 reads TGTGCCAGCAGTCGGGTGAACACTGAAGCTTTCTTT. The encoded protein is CASSRVNTEAFF.

The chain employs TRBV30 and TRBJ2-4; TRBD2 is a possible D gene (6 bases). V shed 1 base and J shed 1 base, with 11 bases lying between them. The CDR3 is made up of 15 amino acids. Germline V gives CDR1 GTSNPN, CDR2 SVGIG (reference sequence). CDR3: CAWSGGRSAKNIQYF. DNA of the CDR3: TGTGCCTGGAGTGGAGGGAGGTCGGCCAAAAACATTCAGTACTTC.

The CDR3 here is CASSASQADRAQGYTF. The CDR3 region has the DNA TGTGCCAGCAGTGCGAGCCAAGCCGACAGGGCTCAGGGCTACACCTTC. The chain joins TRBV25-1 to TRBJ1-2, with 7 bases matching TRBD1. Per the germline V gene, CDR1 is MGHDK and CDR2 is SYGVNS. The V segment lost 4 bases and the J segment 8 bases; nucleotides outside the gene matches: 16. The CDR3 runs to 16 residues.

V and J are TRBV29-1 and TRBJ2-7, with 7 bases fitting TRBD2. The CDR3 sequence is 13 residues long. Germline CDR1 is SQVTM and CDR2 is ANQGSEA. V shed 4 bases, J shed 5 bases, and the junction held 8 bases outside the gene matches. CDR3 in amino acids: CSVGGLGGDEQYF. The CDR3 DNA follows: TGCAGCGTTGGGGGTTTGGGAGGGGACGAGCAGTACTTC.

V and J are TRBV15 and TRBJ1-5; 8 nucleotides agree with TRBD1. This CDR3 is built from 16 residues. V shed 3 bases and J 3 bases; nucleotides not matched to a gene: 7. Germline V lookup: CDR1 LNHNV, CDR2 YYDKDF (reference sequence). Written as DNA, the CDR3 is TGTGCCACCAGCAGGGTTAGGACAGGGAACAATCAGCCCCAGCATTTT. It codes for CATSRVRTGNNQPQHF. The full variable domain, completed using reference TRBV15 and TRBJ1-5, is DAMVIQNPRYQVTQFGKPVTLSCSQTLNHNVMYWYQQKSSQAPKLLFHYYDKDFNNEADTPDNFQSRRPNTSFCFLDIRSPGLGDTAMYLCATSRVRTGNNQPQHFGDGTRLSIL.

The chain is built from TRBV23-1 and TRBJ1-1; D unresolved. TRBV23-1 is marked as an open reading frame, function uncertain. V lost 0 bases to trimming and J lost 1 base, with 6 bases between them. CDR3 length equals 14 residues. The CDR3 is CASSQSVENTEAFF. DNA of the CDR3: TGCGCCAGCAGTCAATCCGTGGAGAACACTGAAGCTTTCTTT.

The rearrangement links TRBV6-6 to TRBJ1-1; 9 bases map to TRBD1. The germline V gene encodes CDR1 MNHNY and CDR2 SVGAGI (reference sequence). The CDR3 length is 15 residues. Trimming removed 7 bases from V and 1 base from J; junction bases left unmatched: 7. CDR3 coding DNA: TGTGCCAGCAAAAGCCCGGGACAGGGGAACACTGAAGCTTTCTTT. Translated: CASKSPGQGNTEAFF.